This TCR beta chain originates from a study of blood T cell repertoires in COVID-19. Assay used: immunoSEQ multiplex PCR; TCRdb lists only in-frame clones, some missing. The sample yields over 250,000 clones, roughly 87% seen once. The V gene's germline CDR1 is SGHDN and CDR2 FVKESK. Trimming at V came to 6 bases and at J to 10 bases, leaving 4 bases not matched to a gene. The CDR3 spans 13 residues. The receptor comes from a human donor in a cohort sampled during active COVID-19. The genes are TRBV14 and TRBJ2-3; TRBD2 agrees at 13 bases. Sequenced input: peripheral blood. The CDR3 nucleotides are TGTGCCAGCAGGGGGACTAGCGGGATGGCGCAGTATTTT. Protein sequence: CASRGTSGMAQYF.